The 22 T cell receptor beta chains in this list originate from one sample, sequenced in a study of CD8+ T cells in alopecia areata. Investigators isolated RNA and reverse transcribed it into cDNA to act as the sequencing template. Method: immunoSEQ multiplex PCR; TCRdb's copy keeps in-frame clones and lacks some. Here the sample spans around 190,000 clones, roughly 60% being singletons. Treatment indicated: oral pan-JAK inhibitor, 5-10 mg twice daily. Source: CD4+ T cells sorted from blood, taken at week 24, from a patient treated with tofacitinib. All receptors derive from a human donor with alopecia areata.

V and J are TRBV7-2 and TRBJ1-2; the D gene is possibly TRBD1 (5 bases). Germline lookup yields CDR1 SGHTA and CDR2 FQGNSA. V was clipped by 5 bases and J by 4 bases, with 8 bases between them. This CDR3 region has 12 residues. CDR3 DNA sequence: TGTGCCAGCAGCCCCGACAGCTATGGCTACACCTTC. Encoded protein: CASSPDSYGYTF.

This rearrangement joins TRBV7-6 to TRBJ2-7; D may be TRBD2 (6 bases). Per germline, CDR1 SGHVS and CDR2 FNYEAQ. V lost 5 bases to trimming and J lost 7 bases, with 21 bases between them. The CDR3 spans 15 residues. CDR3 DNA: TGTGCCAGCAGCCTGTCCAGTATTGTTGCGGGGGAGCAGTACTTC. Translating gives CASSLSSIVAGEQYF.

The chain uses TRBV7-2 and TRBJ2-1; 7 nucleotides align to TRBD2. The CDR3 is 16 residues long. Trimming took 5 bases from V and 0 from J; bases not matched to a gene: 7. The germline V gene encodes CDR1 SGHTA and CDR2 FQGNSA. CDR3 protein: CASSPWEGSSYNEQFF. The CDR3 DNA reads TGTGCCAGCAGCCCCTGGGAGGGGAGCTCCTACAATGAGCAGTTCTTC. Using reference TRBV7-2 and TRBJ2-1 for the parts outside the CDR3, the full variable domain is GAGVSQSPSNKVTEKGKDVELRCDPISGHTALYWYRQSLGQGLEFLIYFQGNSAPDKSGLPSDRFSAERTGGSVSTLTIQRTQQEDSAVYLCASSPWEGSSYNEQFFGPGTRLTVL.

This clone was recorded once. The genes are TRBV5-6 and TRBJ1-2; D perhaps matches TRBD1 (5 bases). The CDR3 is 16 amino acids. Deletions cut 1 base from V and 4 bases from J, with 17 bases between. In germline, CDR1 is SGHDT, CDR2 YYEEEE. CDR3 DNA: TGTGCCAGCAGCTTGCTCTCGGCAGGGTCAGGCTATGGCTACACCTTC. It specifies CASSLLSAGSGYGYTF.

J is TRBJ2-3 and V is TRBV23-1; D is undetermined. TRBV23-1 is classed as an ORF, of uncertain function. This CDR3 spans 16 amino acids. Trimming took off 0 bases at V and 0 bases at J, with 10 bases between the two ends. The CDR3 loop is CASSQSEGASTDTQYF. The CDR3 DNA reads as TGCGCCAGCAGTCAATCGGAAGGAGCTAGCACAGATACGCAGTATTTT.

V and J are TRBV2 and TRBJ1-6; no definite D call. Germline V gives CDR1 SNHLY, CDR2 FYNNEI. The V end lost 7 bases, the J end lost 9 bases, and 10 bases lay between the germline ends. The CDR3 has 12 amino acids. The CDR3 loop is CASTTLPSPLHF. As DNA, the CDR3 is TGTGCCAGCACGACCCTTCCTTCACCCCTCCACTTT.

V usage is TRBV5-8 and J usage is TRBJ2-7; D is uncertain. Trimming shortened V by 7 bases and J by 2 bases, and 13 bases separated the two germline ends. Looked up from germline, CDR1 is SGHTS and CDR2 is YDEGEE. CDR3 length: 13 amino acids. The CDR3 reads CASPRRRAYEQYF. DNA for the CDR3: TGTGCCAGCCCTAGACGGAGAGCCTACGAGCAGTACTTC. Based on the CDR3 plus reference TRBV5-8 and TRBJ2-7, the full variable domain is EAGVTQSPTHLIKTRGQQATLRCSPISGHTSVYWYQQALGLGLQFLLWYDEGEERNRGNFPPRFSGRQFPNYSSELNVNALELEDSALYLCASPRRRAYEQYFGPGTRLTVT.

The chain combines TRBV2 with TRBJ2-5, with TRBD2 as a possible D gene (5 bases). Germline lookup yields CDR1 SNHLY and CDR2 FYNNEI. Trimming removed 9 bases at V and 1 base at J, with 12 bases between. The CDR3 is 13 residues long. The CDR3 sequence is CASKRGFQETQYF. Here the CDR3 DNA reads TGTGCCAGTAAGAGAGGGTTCCAAGAGACCCAGTACTTC.

This clone was picked up a small number of times. The chain uses TRBV2 and TRBJ1-6, with 8 bases fitting TRBD1. This CDR3 is built from 16 residues. The junction had 8 bases not matched to a gene; V was cut back by 5 bases and J by 5 bases. Germline values: CDR1 SNHLY, CDR2 FYNNEI. The CDR3: CASSIDRGLDNSPLHF. The CDR3 DNA follows: TGTGCCAGCAGTATTGACAGGGGCTTGGATAATTCACCCCTCCACTTT.

This clone was detected only a few times. Other DNA variants within this sample encode the same CDR3. This chain links TRBV18 with TRBJ2-5; D is unclear. This CDR3 contains 11 residues. Germline V lookup: CDR1 KGHSH, CDR2 LQKENI. The V end was cut by 5 bases, the J end by 5 bases, with 6 bases between. CDR3 sequence reads: CASSSGETQYF. The CDR3 nucleotides read TGTGCCAGCTCATCTGGGGAGACCCAGTACTTC.

The J gene is TRBJ2-1, the V gene TRBV7-2; TRBD2 matches at 7 bases. The CDR3 is 10 amino acids. The J segment lost 15 bases and the V segment lost 4 bases, leaving 3 bases of the junction unmatched. Germline CDR1 is SGHTA and CDR2 is FQGNSA. The CDR3 bases are TGTGCCAGCAGCTCTAGCGGAATGTTCTTC. The encoded protein is CASSSSGMFF.

There are a few counts of this clone. This CDR3 is also generated by other DNA sequences in the sample. V and J are TRBV29-1 and TRBJ1-1; D ambiguous. The CDR3 runs to 12 residues. Per germline, CDR1 SQVTM and CDR2 ANQGSEA. The germline V and J ends were trimmed by 7 bases and 1 base, with 10 bases remaining between them. CDR3 DNA: TGCAGCGGGAGGACGGCGAACACTGAAGCTTTCTTT. Its translation: CSGRTANTEAFF.

The rearrangement joins TRBV11-2 to TRBJ2-5, with TRBD2 matching 8 bases. Germline V CDR1 and CDR2: SGHAT, FQNNGV. The trim removed 5 bases at V and 4 bases at J, leaving 12 bases unmatched. CDR3 length: 16 amino acids. For the CDR3, the DNA is TGTGCCAGCAGCCAATCCGGGACTAGGCTCGGAGAGACCCAGTACTTC. It codes for CASSQSGTRLGETQYF.

This clone was detected only a few times. The genes are TRBV5-1 and TRBJ2-5; D gene unclear. The CDR3 is 12 residues long. Trimming stripped 4 bases from V and 3 bases from J, with 7 bases between. Germline CDR1 and CDR2: SGHRS and YFSETQ. DNA for the CDR3: TGCGCCAGCAGCCCGGATAAAGAGACCCAGTACTTC. Translated: CASSPDKETQYF.

This rearrangement joins TRBV30 to TRBJ1-5; D call uncertain. With 5 bases removed from V and 2 bases from J, the gap between germline ends came to 10 bases. The CDR3 contains 13 residues. The germline CDR1 and CDR2 sequences are GTSNPN and SVGIG (reference sequence). This CDR3 is CAWGYSGNQPQHF. The CDR3 DNA follows: TGTGCCTGGGGTTACAGTGGCAATCAGCCCCAGCATTTT. Looking up the rest from reference TRBV30 and TRBJ1-5 gives the full variable domain: SQTIHQWPATLVQPVGSPLSLECTVEGTSNPNLYWYRQAAGRGLQLLFYSVGIGQISSEVPQNLSASRPQDRQFILSSKKLLLSDSGFYLCAWGYSGNQPQHFGDGTRLSIL.

The chain employs TRBV2 and TRBJ1-5, with 9 positions matching TRBD1. CDR3 length equals 15 residues. Germline assignment: CDR1 SNHLY and CDR2 FYNNEI. The J segment lost 2 bases and the V segment lost 7 bases, leaving 6 bases of the junction unmatched. CDR3 residues: CASTDRTGGNQPQHF. For the CDR3, the DNA is TGTGCCAGCACGGACAGGACAGGGGGCAATCAGCCCCAGCATTTT.

The chain has TRBV30 and TRBJ1-3; D call uncertain. The CDR3 contains 13 residues. V was shortened by 4 bases and J by 0 bases, with 7 bases between the two germline ends. Germline V gene data show CDR1 as GTSNPN and CDR2 as SVGIG (reference sequence). The CDR3 sequence: CAWTAVSGNTIYF. The CDR3 DNA is TGTGCCTGGACCGCAGTCTCTGGAAACACCATATATTTT.

The genes are TRBV29-1 and TRBJ1-2; D gene uncertain. This CDR3 has 12 amino acids. V was clipped by 5 bases and J by 5 bases, with 12 bases between them. From germline, CDR1 is SQVTM and CDR2 ANQGSEA. CDR3 residues: CSVITDQYGYTF. The CDR3 DNA reads TGCAGCGTTATAACAGACCAATATGGCTACACCTTC.

V and J are TRBV13 and TRBJ2-2; 11 bases fit TRBD2. Germline loops: CDR1 PRHDT, CDR2 FYEKMQ (reference sequence). J lost 3 bases, V lost 5 bases, and 8 bases had no gene match. The CDR3 totals 17 residues. Written as DNA, the CDR3 is TGTGCCAGCAGCCCTCTAGCGGGGGGCCGGGACACCGGGGAGCTGTTTTTT. It encodes CASSPLAGGRDTGELFF.

V usage is TRBV9 and J usage is TRBJ1-1; no clear D. Trimming took off 2 bases at V and 1 base at J, with 12 bases between the two ends. Germline CDR1 reads SGDLS; CDR2 reads YYNGEE. The CDR3 extends over 15 amino acids. Here the CDR3 reads CASSVKQLSNTEAFF. CDR3 DNA: TGTGCCAGCAGCGTGAAACAGTTATCGAACACTGAAGCTTTCTTT.

This clone was picked up a small number of times. The chain links TRBV4-1 to TRBJ2-5, with 8 bases identical to TRBD1. The CDR3 contains 16 residues. Looked up from germline, CDR1 is MGHRA and CDR2 is YSYEKL. The ends lost 1 base at V and 3 bases at J; junction bases unmatched: 7. The CDR3 reads CASSQGFGQGKETQYF. CDR3 nucleotides: TGCGCCAGCAGCCAAGGGTTTGGACAGGGAAAAGAGACCCAGTACTTC.

The CDR3 nucleotides are TGTGCCAGCAGCTTAGCCGGGACAGGGGATCAGCCCCAGCATTTT. Translation: CASSLAGTGDQPQHF. This rearrangement joins TRBV7-2 to TRBJ1-5; 10 bases agree with TRBD1. Germline V gene sequence: CDR1 SGHTA, CDR2 FQGNSA. The CDR3 has 15 residues. The V and J ends lost 0 bases and 5 bases, in that order; junction bases with no gene match: 1.